This entry lists 20 T cell receptor beta chains sequenced from one sample in a study of T cell repertoires in cytomegalovirus infection. TCRdb used MiXCR to reprocess the reads, holding one entry per CDR3 protein. The sample lists a few hundred thousand distinct CDR3 sequences; roughly 15% were seen once. Material: PBMCs. These receptors all come from a human donor in good health (CMV status not recorded). Some clones in this sample may be carry-over from other donors' samples.

This clonotype turned up a few times. The chain recombines TRBV15 with TRBJ1-6; D gene unclear. V lost 5 bases and J 6 bases, leaving 8 bases between the germline ends. There are 13 residues in the CDR3. Germline V gene lookup returns CDR1 LNHNV and CDR2 YYDKDF (reference sequence). In DNA form, the CDR3 reads TGTGCCACCAGCCCCCAGCCTAATTCACCCCTCCACTTT. Amino acids: CATSPQPNSPLHF.

The rearrangement uses TRBV27 and TRBJ2-1, with D possibly TRBD1 on 6 matching bases. This CDR3 is built from 14 residues. The V end lost 5 bases, the J end lost 5 bases, and 13 bases lay between the germline ends. Germline V gives CDR1 MNHEY, CDR2 SMNVEV (reference sequence). In DNA form, the CDR3 reads TGTGCCAGCAGTCTCAGGGGTTCAGACAATGAGCAGTTCTTC. Amino acids: CASSLRGSDNEQFF.

The rearrangement joins TRBV4-1 to TRBJ1-2; D might be TRBD1 (5 bases). Between the trimmed V and J ends, which lost 4 bases and 0 bases, there was a span of 24 bases. The CDR3 loop spans 19 amino acids. CDR1 MGHRA and CDR2 YSYEKL come from the germline V gene. CDR3 sequence: CASSPYPFPRGATNYGYTF. Written as DNA, the CDR3 is TGCGCCAGCAGCCCCTATCCCTTCCCAAGGGGCGCAACTAACTATGGCTACACCTTC.

This clonotype was recorded a few times. The rearrangement uses TRBV6-1 and TRBJ2-5, with 9 bases aligning to TRBD2. V lost 8 bases, J lost 5 bases, and 15 bases stayed unmatched. Germline V gives CDR1 MNHNS, CDR2 SASEGT. The CDR3 runs 16 residues. CDR3 coding DNA: TGTGCCAGCGCCCCTGCGGGGGGGGAGTTCGAGGAGACCCAGTACTTC. It translates to CASAPAGGEFEETQYF.

The chain combines TRBV5-5 with TRBJ1-3, with a weak D call TRBD1 (5 bases). Deletions cut 2 bases from V and 10 bases from J, with 19 bases between. Per the germline V gene, CDR1 is SGHKS and CDR2 is YYEKEE (reference sequence). The CDR3 covers 15 residues. The CDR3 protein is CASSFNLGEAWTIYF. CDR3 coding DNA: TGTGCCAGCAGCTTCAACCTGGGGGAGGCGTGGACCATATATTTT. Full variable domain (remainder filled in from reference TRBV5-5 and TRBJ1-3): DAGVTQSPTHLIKTRGQQVTLRCSPISGHKSVSWYQQVLGQGPQFIFQYYEKEERGRGNFPDRFSARQFPNYSSELNVNALLLGDSALYLCASSFNLGEAWTIYFGEGSWLTVV.

In its sample, this clonotype was seen once. One base away lies a much larger clone, so this may be a sequencing read error. As DNA, the CDR3 is TGTGCCAGCAGCTTAGGAACGGAAGCGGAAGCTTTCTTT. This translates into CASSLGTEAEAFF. V is TRBV11-2 and J is TRBJ1-1; no clear D gene. Per germline, CDR1 SGHAT and CDR2 FQNNGV. Trimming cost V 1 base and J 8 bases, with 11 bases left between them. The CDR3 length is 13 residues.

The chain joins TRBV2 to TRBJ1-5; no definite D call. The V end was cut by 7 bases, the J end by 2 bases, with 9 bases between. CDR3 length: 13 residues. CDR1 SNHLY and CDR2 FYNNEI come from the germline V gene. CDR3 DNA: TGTGCCAGCACTAGGGAGGGCAATCAGCCCCAGCATTTT. Its protein is CASTREGNQPQHF. The entire variable domain, with the rest obtained from reference TRBV2 and TRBJ1-5, is as follows: EPEVTQTPSHQVTQMGQEVILRCVPISNHLYFYWYRQILGQKVEFLVSFYNNEISEKSEIFDDQFSVERPDGSNFTLKIRSTKLEDSAMYFCASTREGNQPQHFGDGTRLSIL.

This rearrangement joins TRBV12-3 or TRBV12-4 to TRBJ1-6, with a tentative D call TRBD1 (5 bases). This CDR3 is built from 16 residues. Trimming shortened V by 8 bases and J by 9 bases, and 23 bases separated the two germline ends. The CDR3 loop reads CASSRAAAERASPLHF. CDR3 DNA sequence: TGTGCCAGCTCCAGGGCAGCGGCCGAAAGGGCTTCACCCCTCCACTTT.

The rearrangement uses TRBV4-2 and TRBJ2-7; D might be TRBD1 (6 bases). The CDR3 has 16 residues. Between the trimmed V and J ends, which lost 0 bases and 0 bases, there was a span of 12 bases. Germline V gene data show CDR1 as LGHNA and CDR2 as YNFKEQ. As DNA, the CDR3 is TGTGCCAGCAGCCAAGACCGGGACACGAGCTCCTACGAGCAGTACTTC. It is translated as CASSQDRDTSSYEQYF.

This clonotype came up a few times. The V gene is TRBV12-3 or TRBV12-4, the J gene TRBJ2-3; either TRBD1 or TRBD2 may supply D (5 bases each). The V gene lost 7 bases and the J gene lost 4 bases, with 18 bases spanning the gap. This CDR3 comprises 15 residues. The DNA of the CDR3 is TGTGCCAGCACCACTACGAACGGGGCGGCAGATACGCAGTATTTT. Protein product: CASTTTNGAADTQYF.

This clonotype was observed at least ten times. This sequence joins TRBV7-2 and TRBJ2-3; D not resolved. The V and J ends lost 2 bases and 4 bases respectively, with 13 bases between them. Germline V gene sequence: CDR1 SGHTA, CDR2 FQGNSA. The CDR3 is 15 amino acids. CDR3 DNA sequence: TGTGCCAGCAGCTTAACACAGCTTGGCGCAGATACGCAGTATTTT. This gives the protein CASSLTQLGADTQYF.

This chain uses TRBV4-1 with TRBJ2-6; D unresolved. The V gene lost 3 bases and the J gene lost 2 bases, with 11 bases spanning the gap. CDR3 size: 16 residues. Germline loops: CDR1 MGHRA, CDR2 YSYEKL. The CDR3 bases are TGCGCCAGCAGCCATCCTATAGGTCCTGGGGCCAACGTCCTGACTTTC. Translating it yields CASSHPIGPGANVLTF.

In this sample, this clonotype turned up many times. The chain uses TRBV6-6 and TRBJ2-3; D uncertain. V was cut by 2 bases and J by 3 bases, with 18 bases left in between. Germline loops: CDR1 MNHNY, CDR2 SVGAGI (reference sequence). The CDR3 consists of 17 residues. The CDR3 DNA reads TGTGCCAGCAGTTACCCGGAACTTAGGAGTTGGACAGATACGCAGTATTTT. Protein product: CASSYPELRSWTDTQYF.

As concerns this clonotype: This may stem from a read error, because a much larger clone lies one nucleotide away. Since the CDR3 does not end with the conserved phenylalanine or tryptophan, this likely comes from a read error. V is TRBV7-2 and J is TRBJ1-2; 8 nucleotides line up with TRBD1. This CDR3 has 14 residues. CDR1 is SGHTA, CDR2 FQGNSA, per germline. V lost 1 base and J lost 8; bases outside the gene matches: 6. For the CDR3, the DNA is TGTGCCAGCAGCTTAGGACAGGGGTCGGGGGGCTACACCTTA. It specifies CASSLGQGSGGYTL.

Many counts were recorded for this clonotype. The genes are TRBV7-2 and TRBJ2-5; 8 bases map to TRBD1. Germline V CDR1 and CDR2: SGHTA, FQGNSA. The CDR3 is made up of 15 amino acids. Trimming removed 2 bases from V and 4 bases from J; junction bases left unmatched: 6. As DNA, the CDR3 is TGTGCCAGCAGCTTAAACAGGGGGGAAGCAGAGACCCAGTACTTC. Residues: CASSLNRGEAETQYF. The complete variable domain, with remaining parts taken from reference TRBV7-2 and TRBJ2-5, reads GAGVSQSPSNKVTEKGKDVELRCDPISGHTALYWYRQSLGQGLEFLIYFQGNSAPDKSGLPSDRFSAERTGGSVSTLTIQRTQQEDSAVYLCASSLNRGEAETQYFGPGTRLLVL.

A few counts support this clonotype. The chain joins TRBV6-2 or TRBV6-3 to TRBJ1-4, with 10 bases lining up with TRBD1. In germline, CDR1 is MNHEY, CDR2 SVGEGT. The CDR3 is 17 residues long. V was pared by 4 bases and J by 3 bases, with 8 bases of the junction left unmatched. The CDR3 sequence is CASSSPGQGTANEKLFF. In nucleotides, the CDR3 is TGTGCCAGCAGTTCTCCGGGACAGGGGACCGCTAATGAAAAACTGTTTTTT.

The chain uses TRBV2 and TRBJ2-5; D is possibly TRBD1 (6 bases). The length of the CDR3 is 15 residues. Trimming took off 7 bases at V and 1 base at J, with 16 bases between the two ends. Germline-derived CDR1 and CDR2 are SNHLY and FYNNEI. CDR3 nucleotide sequence: TGTGCCAGCACCCCAGGCCAGGGGCTCCAAGAGACCCAGTACTTC. Its translation: CASTPGQGLQETQYF.

This chain links TRBV5-4 with TRBJ2-3; 12 bases fit TRBD1. The CDR3 covers 17 residues. CDR1 and CDR2 from the germline V gene are SGHNT and YYREEE (reference sequence). V shed 2 bases, J shed 1 base, and the junction held 5 bases outside the gene matches. This CDR3 is CASSFGTGGSGTDTQYF. The CDR3 DNA sequence: TGTGCCAGCAGCTTCGGGACAGGGGGCAGTGGCACAGATACGCAGTATTTT.

Ten or more counts support this clonotype. The chain uses TRBV4-3 and TRBJ1-4; weak D call: TRBD1 (5 bases). CDR1 is LGHNA, CDR2 YSLEER, per germline. Trimming took off 0 bases at V and 0 bases at J, with 14 bases between the two ends. The CDR3 totals 18 residues. The CDR3 reads CASSQDLKGTPTNEKLFF. For the CDR3, the DNA is TGCGCCAGCAGCCAAGATCTTAAGGGGACCCCAACTAATGAAAAACTGTTTTTT.

The CDR3 here is CASSFWGLFTLSNTGELFF. As DNA, the CDR3 is TGTGCCAGCAGTTTTTGGGGACTTTTCACCCTATCGAACACCGGGGAGCTGTTTTTT. The chain combines TRBV28 with TRBJ2-2; D is perhaps TRBD2 (6 bases). The CDR3 is made up of 19 amino acids. V was trimmed by 3 bases and J by 0 bases, leaving 20 bases between them. Looked up from germline, CDR1 is MDHEN and CDR2 is SYDVKM.